This T cell receptor (beta chain) was sequenced in a study of neurological immune-mediated disorders. Study-level findings and limits: The study found the most TCR clonal expansion in HTLV-1-associated myelopathy and the least in multiple sclerosis, below healthy controls.

PBMCs stored at -80 C, 2 million in total, were the source of the unsorted libraries. Per the germline V gene, CDR1 is SQVTM and CDR2 is ANQGSEA. Trimming stripped 1 base from V and 7 bases from J, with 19 bases between. This CDR3 is 15 amino acids long. A 10-nucleotide random UMI tagged transcripts in template-switch 5'RACE cDNA synthesis. TCRdb passed the 5' RACE reads through MiXCR, listing each CDR3 protein once. The sample lists more than 35,000 distinct CDR3 sequences; around 10% were seen once. There are many counts of this clonotype. Its antigen is not known. The specimen was PBMCs. This chain uses TRBV29-1 with TRBJ1-2; TRBD1 might be the D (5 bases). The receptor was isolated from a woman aged 25 to 39 with HTLV-1-associated myelopathy (HAM/TSP). The CDR3 DNA follows: TGCAGCGTTGAAGTTCGTGGGGACTCTTCGCCTGGCTACACCTTC. This encodes CSVEVRGDSSPGYTF. The whole variable domain, remainder taken from reference TRBV29-1 and TRBJ1-2, is SAVISQKPSRDICQRGTSLTIQCQVDSQVTMMFWYRQQPGQSLTLIATANQGSEATYESGFVIDKFPISRPNLTFSTLTVSNMSPEDSSIYLCSVEVRGDSSPGYTFGSGTRLTVV.